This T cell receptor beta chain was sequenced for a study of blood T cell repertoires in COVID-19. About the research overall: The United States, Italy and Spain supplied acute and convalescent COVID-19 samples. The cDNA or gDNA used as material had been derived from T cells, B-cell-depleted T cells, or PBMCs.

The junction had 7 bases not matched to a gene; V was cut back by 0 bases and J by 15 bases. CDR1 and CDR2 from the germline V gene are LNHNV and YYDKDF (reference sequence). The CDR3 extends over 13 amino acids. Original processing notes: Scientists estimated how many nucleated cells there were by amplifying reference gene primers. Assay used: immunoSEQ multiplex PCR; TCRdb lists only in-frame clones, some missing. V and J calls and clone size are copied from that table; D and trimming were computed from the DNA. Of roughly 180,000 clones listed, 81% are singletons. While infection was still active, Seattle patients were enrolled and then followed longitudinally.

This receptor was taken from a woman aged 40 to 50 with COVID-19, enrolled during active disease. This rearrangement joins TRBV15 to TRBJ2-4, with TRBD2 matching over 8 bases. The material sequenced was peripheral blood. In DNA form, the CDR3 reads TGTGCCACCAGCAGAGATCGGGAGGGGATGCGGTACTTC. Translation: CATSRDREGMRYF.